Below, 2 T cell receptor beta chains from the same sample are listed, as sequenced in a study of blood T cell repertoires in COVID-19. This table comes from immunoSEQ multiplex PCR, and its TCRdb copy is limited to in-frame clones, with some not included. The repertoire has 150,000 to 200,000 clones, approximately 90% of them found once; the top ten carry 6%. The sample taken for sequencing was peripheral blood. These receptors were obtained from a middle-aged man with active or convalescent COVID-19.

V and J are TRBV7-2 and TRBJ1-6; unclear D gene. This CDR3 is built from 15 residues. V was cut by 1 base and J by 10 bases, with 14 bases left in between. The germline CDR1 and CDR2 sequences are SGHTA and FQGNSA. CDR3 nucleotides: TGTGCCAGCAGCTTAGAGATAGCTCGGGGATCACCCCTCCACTTT. Residues: CASSLEIARGSPLHF.

The chain couples TRBV6-1 to TRBJ1-2; weak D call: TRBD1 (5 bases). Germline values: CDR1 MNHNS, CDR2 SASEGT. V dropped 2 bases and J dropped 2 bases, with 9 bases sitting between them. The CDR3 consists of 14 residues. The CDR3 region is CASSELAGNYGYTF. CDR3 DNA sequence: TGTGCCAGCAGTGAACTCGCAGGGAACTATGGCTACACCTTC.